The 10 T cell receptor beta chains listed next were all sequenced from one sample in a study of response to subunit inactivated influenza vaccine. TCRdb analysed the RT-PCR reads with MiXCR anew, one entry per CDR3 protein. The table shows around 710,000 distinct CDR3 sequences, with about 14% occurring only once. Source: PBMCs from blood, taken approximately 15 days before vaccination. These receptors originate from a man aged 50 to 59 who received an inactivated influenza vaccine.

Comment on this clonotype: A much larger clone differs from this one at a single base, so this may be a read error. The rearrangement joins TRBV12-3 or TRBV12-4 to TRBJ2-5; unclear D gene. The CDR3 spans 12 residues. The CDR3 nucleotides are TGTGCCAGCAGCGTAAACCAAGAGACCCATTACTTC. This encodes CASSVNQETHYF.

This clonotype was detected ten times or more. CDR3: CSASEGGGNQPQHF. In nucleotides, the CDR3 is TGCAGTGCTAGTGAGGGTGGCGGCAATCAGCCCCAGCATTTT. The chain joins TRBV20-1 to TRBJ1-5, with no clear D. This CDR3 spans 14 amino acids. The germline V and J ends were trimmed by 3 bases and 2 bases, with 11 bases remaining between them. Germline V gene lookup returns CDR1 DFQATT and CDR2 SNEGSKA (reference sequence).

This clonotype was seen a handful of times. The chain links TRBV11-2 to TRBJ2-1; 10 bases are a match to TRBD2. Germline trimming cut 6 bases from V and 8 bases from J; bases unmatched to any gene: 10. This CDR3 contains 15 residues. The V gene's germline CDR1 is SGHAT and CDR2 FQNNGV. The CDR3 spells CASSSLAGGTHEQFF. The CDR3 region has the DNA TGTGCCAGCAGTTCCTTAGCGGGAGGTACCCATGAGCAGTTCTTC. The full variable domain, rest sourced from reference TRBV11-2 and TRBJ2-1, is EAGVAQSPRYKIIEKRQSVAFWCNPISGHATLYWYQQILGQGPKLLIQFQNNGVVDDSQLPKDRFSAERLKGVDSTLKIQPAKLEDSAVYLCASSSLAGGTHEQFFGPGTRLTVL.

This clonotype was counted at least ten times. The chain carries TRBV12-3 or TRBV12-4 and TRBJ1-1, with D unclear. This CDR3 region has 13 residues. Trimming stripped 3 bases from V and 7 bases from J, with 12 bases between. CDR3 DNA: TGTGCCAGCAGTTTCGGTGAGAGAAGTGAAGCTTTCTTT. Translated, it gives CASSFGERSEAFF.

CDR3 DNA sequence: TGTGCCAGCAGCCCACAGACAGGGAAACTCGACGAGCAGTACTTC. This codes for CASSPQTGKLDEQYF. The rearrangement uses TRBV11-2 and TRBJ2-7, with 7 bases that match TRBD1. The CDR3 loop spans 15 amino acids. J gave up 5 bases and V 5 bases, and 12 bases lay outside the gene matches. The V gene's germline CDR1 is SGHAT and CDR2 FQNNGV.

This clonotype was seen a few times. The V and J genes are TRBV7-2 and TRBJ1-3; D is unresolved. CDR1 SGHTA and CDR2 FQGNSA come from the germline V gene. The V end was cut by 1 base, the J end by 2 bases, with 6 bases between. The CDR3 sequence is 14 residues long. The CDR3 is CASSLGSPGNTIYF. CDR3 DNA sequence: TGTGCCAGCAGCTTAGGATCCCCTGGAAACACCATATATTTT.

The V call is TRBV5-8, the J call TRBJ2-5, with D perhaps TRBD1 or TRBD2 (5 bases each). This CDR3 comprises 13 residues. Deletions cut 2 bases from V and 5 bases from J, with 10 bases between. Germline V lookup: CDR1 SGHTS, CDR2 YDEGEE. CDR3: CASSFPRGETQYF. The CDR3 DNA reads as TGTGCCAGCAGCTTTCCACGGGGCGAGACCCAGTACTTC. Variable domain in full (rest from reference TRBV5-8 and TRBJ2-5): EAGVTQSPTHLIKTRGQQATLRCSPISGHTSVYWYQQALGLGLQFLLWYDEGEERNRGNFPPRFSGRQFPNYSSELNVNALELEDSALYLCASSFPRGETQYFGPGTRLLVL.

This clonotype has only a few counts. The V and J genes are TRBV12-3 or TRBV12-4 and TRBJ2-7; no clear D. This CDR3 is 11 amino acids long. V shed 6 bases and J shed 6 bases, with 9 bases lying between them. Here the CDR3 DNA reads TGTGCCAGCAGGTCTACCTTCGAGCAGTACTTC. This encodes CASRSTFEQYF.

Only a few counts were recorded for this clonotype. The rearrangement joins TRBV6-2 or TRBV6-3 to TRBJ1-2, with TRBD1 matching 8 bases. The germline V gene encodes CDR1 MNHEY and CDR2 SVGEGT. CDR3 length equals 15 residues. V was clipped by 6 bases and J by 2 bases; unmatched bases: 8. Here the CDR3 DNA reads TGTGCCAGCAGATCTGCAGGGGGCGCAAACTATGGCTACACCTTC. Amino acid sequence: CASRSAGGANYGYTF.

This chain uses TRBV5-1 with TRBJ2-5; weak D call: TRBD1 (6 bases). Looked up from germline, CDR1 is SGHRS and CDR2 is YFSETQ. The CDR3 has 13 residues. With 3 bases removed from V and 3 bases from J, the gap between germline ends came to 9 bases. The CDR3 spells CASSWQGKETQYF. In nucleotides, the CDR3 is TGCGCCAGCAGCTGGCAGGGGAAAGAGACCCAGTACTTC.